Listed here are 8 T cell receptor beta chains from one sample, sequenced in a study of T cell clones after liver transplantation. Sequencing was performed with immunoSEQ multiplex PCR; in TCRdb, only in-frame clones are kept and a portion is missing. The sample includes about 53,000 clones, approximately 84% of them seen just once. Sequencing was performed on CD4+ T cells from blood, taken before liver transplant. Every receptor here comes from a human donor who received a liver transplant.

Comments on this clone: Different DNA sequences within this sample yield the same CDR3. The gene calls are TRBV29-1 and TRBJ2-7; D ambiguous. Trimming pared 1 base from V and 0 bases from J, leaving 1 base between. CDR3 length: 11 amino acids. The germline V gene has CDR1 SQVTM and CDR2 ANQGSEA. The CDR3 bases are TGCAGCGTTGAAGGCTCCTACGAGCAGTACTTC. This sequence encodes CSVEGSYEQYF.

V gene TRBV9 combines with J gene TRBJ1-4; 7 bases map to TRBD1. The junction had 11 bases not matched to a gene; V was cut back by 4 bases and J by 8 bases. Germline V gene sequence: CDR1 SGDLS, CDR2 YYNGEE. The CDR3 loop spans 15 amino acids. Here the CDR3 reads CASSSRDRDGEKLFF. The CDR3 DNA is TGTGCCAGCAGCTCCCGCGACAGGGATGGGGAAAAACTGTTTTTT.

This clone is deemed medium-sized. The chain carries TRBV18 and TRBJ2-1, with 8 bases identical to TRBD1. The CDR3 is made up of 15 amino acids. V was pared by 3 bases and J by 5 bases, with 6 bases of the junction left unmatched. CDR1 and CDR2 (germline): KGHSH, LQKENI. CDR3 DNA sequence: TGTGCCAGCTCACCCGACAGGGGAGGAAACAATGAGCAGTTCTTC. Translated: CASSPDRGGNNEQFF. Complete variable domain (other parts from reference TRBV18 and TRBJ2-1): NAGVMQNPRHLVRRRGQEARLRCSPMKGHSHVYWYRQLPEEGLKFMVYLQKENIIDESGMPKERFSAEFPKEGPSILRIQQVVRGDSAAYFCASSPDRGGNNEQFFGPGTRLTVL.

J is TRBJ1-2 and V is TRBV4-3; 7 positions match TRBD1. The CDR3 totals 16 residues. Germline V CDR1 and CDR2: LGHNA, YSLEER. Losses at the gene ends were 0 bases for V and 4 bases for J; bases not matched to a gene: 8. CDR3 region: CASSQEGRGRGYGYTF. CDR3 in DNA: TGCGCCAGCAGCCAAGAGGGAAGGGGGCGAGGCTATGGCTACACCTTC.

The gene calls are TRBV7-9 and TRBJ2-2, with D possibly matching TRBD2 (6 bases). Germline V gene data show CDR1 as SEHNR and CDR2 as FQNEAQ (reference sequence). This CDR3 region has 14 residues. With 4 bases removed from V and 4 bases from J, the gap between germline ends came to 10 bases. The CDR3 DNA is TGTGCCAGCAGCTGGGGGGTCCCCACCGGGGAGCTGTTTTTT. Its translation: CASSWGVPTGELFF.

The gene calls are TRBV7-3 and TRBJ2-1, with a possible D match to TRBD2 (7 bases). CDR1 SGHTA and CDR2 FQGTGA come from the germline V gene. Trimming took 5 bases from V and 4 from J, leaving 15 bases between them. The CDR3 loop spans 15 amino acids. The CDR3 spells CASSPLGGPYNEQFF. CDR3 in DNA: TGTGCCAGCAGCCCACTGGGGGGGCCGTACAATGAGCAGTTCTTC.

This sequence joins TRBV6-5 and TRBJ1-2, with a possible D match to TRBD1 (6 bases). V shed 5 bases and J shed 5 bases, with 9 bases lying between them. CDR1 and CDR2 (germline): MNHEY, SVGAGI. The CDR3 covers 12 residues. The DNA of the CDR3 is TGTGCCAGCAGTCCTCAGGGGTATGGCTACACCTTC. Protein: CASSPQGYGYTF.

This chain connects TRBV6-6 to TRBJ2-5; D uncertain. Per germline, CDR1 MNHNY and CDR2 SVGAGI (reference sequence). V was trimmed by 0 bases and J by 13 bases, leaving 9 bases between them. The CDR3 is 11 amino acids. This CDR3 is CASSYSGHPYF. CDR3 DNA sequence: TGTGCCAGCAGTTACTCGGGTCACCCGTACTTC.